Following are 12 T cell receptor beta chains from one sample sequenced in a study of human T cells and chemical hapten exposure. It was from unfractionated whole blood that total RNA was extracted. TCRdb processed the 5' RACE reads anew with MiXCR; each CDR3 protein has one entry. The data show about 120,000 distinct CDR3 sequences, approximately 20% seen once. These receptors were collected from a human donor in good health.

This clonotype was counted only a few times. The genes are TRBV30 and TRBJ1-5; D unclear. The CDR3 loop spans 14 amino acids. In germline, CDR1 is GTSNPN, CDR2 SVGIG (reference sequence). The V and J ends lost 2 bases and 1 base respectively, with 9 bases between them. CDR3 DNA sequence: TGTGCCTGGAGTAATGGGAGGAGCAATCAGCCCCAGCATTTT. Its translation is CAWSNGRSNQPQHF.

The V call is TRBV5-1, the J call TRBJ2-1; TRBD2 matches at 9 bases. Germline V gene data show CDR1 as SGHRS and CDR2 as YFSETQ. Trimming removed 0 bases from V and 9 bases from J; junction bases left unmatched: 7. The CDR3 spans 15 residues. The CDR3 sequence: CASSLVLAGAAEQFF. As DNA, the CDR3 is TGCGCCAGCAGCTTGGTTTTAGCGGGAGCGGCTGAGCAGTTCTTC.

This clonotype showed up just a few times. The chain links TRBV6-1 to TRBJ2-1; 11 nucleotides agree with TRBD2. CDR3 length: 20 amino acids. CDR1 and CDR2 (germline): MNHNS, SASEGT. J was trimmed by 2 bases and V by 1 base; bases with no gene match: 13. The CDR3 nucleotides read TGTGCCAGCAGTGAAGGGGGGCTAGCGGGAGGCCCCCCCCCCTACAATGAGCAGTTCTTC. It encodes CASSEGGLAGGPPPYNEQFF.

The chain employs TRBV4-1 and TRBJ2-3; perhaps D is TRBD1 or TRBD2 (5 bases each). The germline CDR1 and CDR2 sequences are MGHRA and YSYEKL. Trimming left V 0 bases short and J 0 bases short, with 16 bases between. This CDR3 region has 18 residues. As DNA, the CDR3 is TGCGCCAGCAGCCAAGATCCCGTGGGGACGGTGAGCACAGATACGCAGTATTTT. Protein product: CASSQDPVGTVSTDTQYF.

This chain uses TRBV20-1 with TRBJ1-1; D is perhaps TRBD1 (5 bases). V gave up 7 bases and J gave up 1 base, with 13 bases separating them. CDR1 DFQATT and CDR2 SNEGSKA come from the germline V gene (reference sequence). The CDR3 spans 13 residues. The CDR3 bases are TGCAGTGTCGACCCCAGGGCGAACACTGAAGCTTTCTTT. Its protein is CSVDPRANTEAFF.

The chain carries TRBV20-1 and TRBJ1-1; TRBD1 is a possible D gene (6 bases). The length of the CDR3 is 15 residues. Per the germline V gene, CDR1 is DFQATT and CDR2 is SNEGSKA (reference sequence). Trimming cost V 0 bases and J 2 bases, with 13 bases left between them. CDR3 residues: CSAREGAVRNTEAFF. CDR3 bases: TGCAGTGCTAGAGAGGGGGCCGTCCGCAACACTGAAGCTTTCTTT.

This clonotype was found a few times. The CDR3 sequence: CASSSLGGAPNTEAFF. In DNA, the CDR3 is TGTGCCAGCAGCAGCCTGGGGGGGGCCCCGAACACTGAAGCTTTCTTT. This chain uses TRBV12-3 or TRBV12-4 with TRBJ1-1; the D gene is possibly TRBD1 (6 bases). V was trimmed by 6 bases and J by 1 base, leaving 18 bases between them. The CDR3 length is 16 residues.

This clonotype was seen repeatedly, ten times or more. The genes are TRBV20-1 and TRBJ2-7, with unresolved D. Germline values: CDR1 DFQATT, CDR2 SNEGSKA (reference sequence). The length of the CDR3 is 11 residues. Trimming left V 0 bases short and J 8 bases short, with 8 bases between. The CDR3 reads CSARDITKQYF. DNA of the CDR3: TGCAGTGCTAGAGATATTACGAAGCAGTACTTC.

There are a few counts of this clonotype. CDR3 bases: TGTGCCAGCAGTACTCTGATCAGCAATCAGCCCCAGCATTTT. As protein: CASSTLISNQPQHF. The chain joins TRBV12-3 or TRBV12-4 to TRBJ1-5, with D hard to call. The CDR3 sequence is 14 residues long. Between the trimmed V and J ends, which lost 5 bases and 1 base, there was a span of 9 bases.

The table lists this clonotype with a few counts. The rearrangement links TRBV20-1 to TRBJ2-7; 8 bases map to TRBD1. V was clipped by 5 bases and J by 3 bases; unmatched bases: 3. This CDR3 contains 12 residues. Germline loops: CDR1 DFQATT, CDR2 SNEGSKA (reference sequence). The CDR3: CSAPTGGYEQYF. DNA of the CDR3: TGCAGTGCTCCCACAGGGGGCTACGAGCAGTACTTC.

This clonotype was counted between two and nine times. The chain has TRBV20-1 and TRBJ2-3; 10 nucleotides align to TRBD1. J was trimmed by 4 bases and V by 3 bases; bases with no gene match: 4. From germline, CDR1 is DFQATT and CDR2 SNEGSKA (reference sequence). There are 14 residues in the CDR3. The CDR3 protein is CSASRQGAADTQYF. As DNA, the CDR3 is TGCAGTGCTAGCCGACAGGGGGCGGCAGATACGCAGTATTTT.

J is TRBJ2-1 and V is TRBV7-3; D call uncertain. The CDR3 loop spans 16 amino acids. The V end lost 2 bases, the J end lost 9 bases, and 20 bases lay between the germline ends. CDR1 is SGHTA, CDR2 FQGTGA, per germline. The CDR3 DNA reads as TGTGCCAGCAGCTTAGGTCGGCGGAGTGCCGTGGGTGAGCAGTTCTTC. Protein: CASSLGRRSAVGEQFF.